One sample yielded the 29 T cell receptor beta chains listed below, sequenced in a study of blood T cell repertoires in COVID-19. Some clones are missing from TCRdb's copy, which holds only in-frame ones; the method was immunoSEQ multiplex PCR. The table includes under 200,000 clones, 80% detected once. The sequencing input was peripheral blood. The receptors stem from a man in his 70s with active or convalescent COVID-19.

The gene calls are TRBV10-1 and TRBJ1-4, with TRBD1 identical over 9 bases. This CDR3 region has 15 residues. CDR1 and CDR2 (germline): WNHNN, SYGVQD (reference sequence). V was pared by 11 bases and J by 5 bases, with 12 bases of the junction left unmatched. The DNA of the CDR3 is TGCGCCTGCACAGGGGGCGCTTCGGAAAATGAAAAACTGTTTTTT. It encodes CACTGGASENEKLFF.

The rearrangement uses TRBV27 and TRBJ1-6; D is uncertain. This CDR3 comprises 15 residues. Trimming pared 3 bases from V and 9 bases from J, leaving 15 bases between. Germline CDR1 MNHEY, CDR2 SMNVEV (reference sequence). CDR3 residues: CASSFEAVISSPLHF. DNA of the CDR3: TGTGCCAGCAGTTTTGAGGCAGTAATTAGTTCACCCCTCCACTTT.

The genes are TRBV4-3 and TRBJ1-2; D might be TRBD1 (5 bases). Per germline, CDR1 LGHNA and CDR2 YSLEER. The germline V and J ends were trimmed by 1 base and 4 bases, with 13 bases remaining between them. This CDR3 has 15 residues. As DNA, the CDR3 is TGCGCCAGCAGCCAAGTTTCGGGGGTAGGCTATGGCTACACCTTC. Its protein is CASSQVSGVGYGYTF.

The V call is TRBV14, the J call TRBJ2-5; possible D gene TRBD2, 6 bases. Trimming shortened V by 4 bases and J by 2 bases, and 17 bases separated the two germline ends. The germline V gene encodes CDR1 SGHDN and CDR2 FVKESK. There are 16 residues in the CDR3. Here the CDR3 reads CASSPLPGRGQETQYF. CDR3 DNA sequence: TGTGCCAGCAGCCCCCTTCCCGGGCGGGGACAAGAGACCCAGTACTTC. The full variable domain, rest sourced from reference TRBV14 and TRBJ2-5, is EAGVTQFPSHSVIEKGQTVTLRCDPISGHDNLYWYRRVMGKEIKFLLHFVKESKQDESGMPNNRFLAERTGGTYSTLKVQPAELEDSGVYFCASSPLPGRGQETQYFGPGTRLLVL.

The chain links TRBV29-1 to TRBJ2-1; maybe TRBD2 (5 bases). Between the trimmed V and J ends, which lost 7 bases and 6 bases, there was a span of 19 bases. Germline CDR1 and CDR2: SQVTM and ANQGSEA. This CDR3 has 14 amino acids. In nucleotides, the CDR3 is TGCAGCGCAGAGGGTGGCTACACACTCAATGAGCAGTTCTTC. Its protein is CSAEGGYTLNEQFF.

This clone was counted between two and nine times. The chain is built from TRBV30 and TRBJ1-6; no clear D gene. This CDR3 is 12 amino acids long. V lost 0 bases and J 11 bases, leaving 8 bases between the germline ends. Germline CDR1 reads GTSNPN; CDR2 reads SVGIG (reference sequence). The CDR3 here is CAWSVGNPPLHF. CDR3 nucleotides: TGTGCCTGGAGTGTCGGGAATCCACCCCTCCACTTT.

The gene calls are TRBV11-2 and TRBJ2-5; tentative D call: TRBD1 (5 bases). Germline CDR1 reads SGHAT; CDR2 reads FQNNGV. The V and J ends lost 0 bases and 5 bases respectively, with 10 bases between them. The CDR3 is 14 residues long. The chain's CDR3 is CASSLDKGVETQYF. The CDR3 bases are TGTGCCAGCAGCTTAGATAAAGGGGTCGAGACCCAGTACTTC.

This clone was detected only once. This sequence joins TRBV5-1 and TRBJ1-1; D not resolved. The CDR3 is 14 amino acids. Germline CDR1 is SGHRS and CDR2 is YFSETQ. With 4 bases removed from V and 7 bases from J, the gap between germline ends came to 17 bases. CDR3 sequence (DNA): TGCGCCAGCAGCACTGATGTAAGAGCTATTGAAGCTTTCTTT. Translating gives CASSTDVRAIEAFF. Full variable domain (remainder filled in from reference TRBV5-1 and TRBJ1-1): KAGVTQTPRYLIKTRGQQVTLSCSPISGHRSVSWYQQTPGQGLQFLFEYFSETQRNKGNFPGRFSGRQFSNSRSEMNVSTLELGDSALYLCASSTDVRAIEAFFGQGTRLTVV.

In nucleotides, the CDR3 is TGCAGCGTCTCCAGGCAGCCTAATTCACCCCTCCACTTT. It yields the protein CSVSRQPNSPLHF. This chain connects TRBV29-1 to TRBJ1-6; D is uncertain. V lost 6 bases and J lost 6, with 12 bases in between. CDR1 and CDR2 from the germline V gene are SQVTM and ANQGSEA. The CDR3 length is 13 residues.

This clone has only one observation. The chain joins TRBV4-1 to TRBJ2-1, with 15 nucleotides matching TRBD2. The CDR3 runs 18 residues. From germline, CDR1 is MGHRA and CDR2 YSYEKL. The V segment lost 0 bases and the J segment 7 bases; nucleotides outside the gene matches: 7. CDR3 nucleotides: TGCGCCAGCAGCCAAGATCCCGGGACTAGCGGGAGGAGAAATGAGCAGTTCTTC. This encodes CASSQDPGTSGRRNEQFF.

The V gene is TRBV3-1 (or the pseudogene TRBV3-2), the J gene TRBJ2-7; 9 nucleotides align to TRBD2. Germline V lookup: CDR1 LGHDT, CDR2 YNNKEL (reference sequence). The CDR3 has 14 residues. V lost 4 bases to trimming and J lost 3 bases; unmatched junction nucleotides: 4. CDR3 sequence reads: CASSPLAGVYEQYF. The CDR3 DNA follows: TGTGCCAGCAGCCCGTTAGCGGGAGTCTACGAGCAGTACTTC.

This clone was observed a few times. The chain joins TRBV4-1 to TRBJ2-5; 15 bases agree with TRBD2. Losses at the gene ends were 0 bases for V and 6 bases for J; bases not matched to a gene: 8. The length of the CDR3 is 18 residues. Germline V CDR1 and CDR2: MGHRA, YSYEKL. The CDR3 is CASSQDRGLAGGRQTQYF. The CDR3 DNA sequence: TGCGCCAGCAGCCAAGATAGAGGACTAGCGGGGGGGCGGCAGACCCAGTACTTC.

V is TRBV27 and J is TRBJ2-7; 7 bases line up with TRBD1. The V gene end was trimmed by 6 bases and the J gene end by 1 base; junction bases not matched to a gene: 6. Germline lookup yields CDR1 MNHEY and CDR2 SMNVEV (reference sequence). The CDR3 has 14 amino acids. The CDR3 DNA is TGTGCCAGCAGGACAGGGCACAATTCCTACGAGCAGTACTTC. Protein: CASRTGHNSYEQYF.

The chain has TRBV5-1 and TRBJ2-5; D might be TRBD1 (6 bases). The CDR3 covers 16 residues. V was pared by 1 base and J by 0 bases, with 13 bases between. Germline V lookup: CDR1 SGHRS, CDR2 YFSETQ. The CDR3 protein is CASSLFKGDNQETQYF. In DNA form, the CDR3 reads TGCGCCAGCAGCTTGTTCAAGGGGGATAACCAAGAGACCCAGTACTTC.

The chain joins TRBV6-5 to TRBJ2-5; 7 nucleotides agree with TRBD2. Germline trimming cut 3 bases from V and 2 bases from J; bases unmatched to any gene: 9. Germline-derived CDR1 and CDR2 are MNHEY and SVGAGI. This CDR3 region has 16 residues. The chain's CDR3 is CASSYLVAGAQETQYF. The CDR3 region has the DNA TGTGCCAGCAGTTATTTGGTGGCGGGAGCACAAGAGACCCAGTACTTC.

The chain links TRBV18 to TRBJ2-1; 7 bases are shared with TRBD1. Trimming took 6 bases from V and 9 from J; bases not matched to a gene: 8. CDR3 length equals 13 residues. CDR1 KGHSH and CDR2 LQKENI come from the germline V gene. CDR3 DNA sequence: TGTGCCAGCTCTAGAGACAGGGAAGGTGAGCAGTTCTTC. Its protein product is CASSRDREGEQFF.

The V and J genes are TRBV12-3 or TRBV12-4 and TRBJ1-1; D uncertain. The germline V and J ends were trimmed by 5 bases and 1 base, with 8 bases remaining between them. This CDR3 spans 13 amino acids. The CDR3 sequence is CASSPYSNTEAFF. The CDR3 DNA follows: TGTGCCAGCAGTCCCTACTCGAACACTGAAGCTTTCTTT.

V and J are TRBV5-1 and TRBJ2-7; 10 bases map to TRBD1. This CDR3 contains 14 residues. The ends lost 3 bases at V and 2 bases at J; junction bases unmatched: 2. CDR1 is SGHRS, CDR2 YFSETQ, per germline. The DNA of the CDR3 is TGCGCCAGCAGCTGGGGACAGGGGACCTACGAGCAGTACTTC. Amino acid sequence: CASSWGQGTYEQYF. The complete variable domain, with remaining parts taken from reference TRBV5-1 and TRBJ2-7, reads KAGVTQTPRYLIKTRGQQVTLSCSPISGHRSVSWYQQTPGQGLQFLFEYFSETQRNKGNFPGRFSGRQFSNSRSEMNVSTLELGDSALYLCASSWGQGTYEQYFGPGTRLTVT.

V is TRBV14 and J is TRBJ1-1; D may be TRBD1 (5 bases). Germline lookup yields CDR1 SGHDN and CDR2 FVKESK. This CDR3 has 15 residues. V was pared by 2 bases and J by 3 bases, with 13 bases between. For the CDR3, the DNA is TGTGCCAGCAGCCAACTTGATCAGGGATACACTGAAGCTTTCTTT. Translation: CASSQLDQGYTEAFF.

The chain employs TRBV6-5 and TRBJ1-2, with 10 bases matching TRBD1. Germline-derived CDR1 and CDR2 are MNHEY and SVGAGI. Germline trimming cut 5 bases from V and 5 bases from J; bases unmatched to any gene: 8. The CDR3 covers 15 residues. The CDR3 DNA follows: TGTGCCAGCAGTCGGGGACAGGGGCGTTTATATGGCTACACCTTC. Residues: CASSRGQGRLYGYTF.

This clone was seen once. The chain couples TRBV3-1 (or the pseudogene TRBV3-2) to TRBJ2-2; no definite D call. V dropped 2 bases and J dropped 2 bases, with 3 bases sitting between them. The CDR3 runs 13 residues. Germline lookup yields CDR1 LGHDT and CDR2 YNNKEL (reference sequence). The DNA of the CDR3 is TGTGCCAGCAGCCAATTAAACACCGGGGAGCTGTTTTTT. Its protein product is CASSQLNTGELFF.

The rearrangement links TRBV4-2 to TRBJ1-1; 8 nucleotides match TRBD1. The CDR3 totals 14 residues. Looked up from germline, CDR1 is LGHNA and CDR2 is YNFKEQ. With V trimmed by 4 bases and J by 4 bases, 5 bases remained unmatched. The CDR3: CASSPDRAGTEAFF. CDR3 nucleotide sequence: TGTGCCAGCAGCCCGGACAGGGCTGGCACTGAAGCTTTCTTT.

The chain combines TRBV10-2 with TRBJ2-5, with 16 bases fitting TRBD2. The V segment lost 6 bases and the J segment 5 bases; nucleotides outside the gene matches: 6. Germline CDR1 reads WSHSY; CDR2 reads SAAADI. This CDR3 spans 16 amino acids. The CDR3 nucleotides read TGCGCCAGCAGACCGGGACTAGCGGGAGGGGGGGAGACCCAGTACTTC. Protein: CASRPGLAGGGETQYF.

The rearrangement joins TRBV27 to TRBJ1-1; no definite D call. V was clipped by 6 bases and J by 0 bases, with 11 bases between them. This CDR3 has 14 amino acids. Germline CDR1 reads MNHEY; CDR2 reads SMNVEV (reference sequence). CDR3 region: CASSRPGLNTEAFF. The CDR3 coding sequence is TGTGCCAGCAGCCGGCCGGGTCTGAACACTGAAGCTTTCTTT.

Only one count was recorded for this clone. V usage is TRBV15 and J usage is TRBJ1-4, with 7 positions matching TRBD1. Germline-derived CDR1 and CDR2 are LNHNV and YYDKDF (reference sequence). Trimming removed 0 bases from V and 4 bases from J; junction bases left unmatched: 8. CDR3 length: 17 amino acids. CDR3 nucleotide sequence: TGTGCCACCAGCAGAGATAGGGGGACAGTAGGTAATGAAAAACTGTTTTTT. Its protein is CATSRDRGTVGNEKLFF.

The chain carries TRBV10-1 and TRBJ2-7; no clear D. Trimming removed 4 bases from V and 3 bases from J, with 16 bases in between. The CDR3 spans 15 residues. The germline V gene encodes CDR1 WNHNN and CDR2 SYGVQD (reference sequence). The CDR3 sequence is CASSAQAGPFYEQYF. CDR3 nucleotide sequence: TGCGCCAGCAGTGCCCAGGCCGGTCCTTTCTACGAGCAGTACTTC.

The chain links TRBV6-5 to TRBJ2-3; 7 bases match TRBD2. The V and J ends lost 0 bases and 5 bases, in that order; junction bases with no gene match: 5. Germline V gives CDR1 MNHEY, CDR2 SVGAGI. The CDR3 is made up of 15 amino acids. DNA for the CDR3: TGTGCCAGCAGTTACTCCCCAGGGAGGGGAGATACGCAGTATTTT. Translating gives CASSYSPGRGDTQYF.

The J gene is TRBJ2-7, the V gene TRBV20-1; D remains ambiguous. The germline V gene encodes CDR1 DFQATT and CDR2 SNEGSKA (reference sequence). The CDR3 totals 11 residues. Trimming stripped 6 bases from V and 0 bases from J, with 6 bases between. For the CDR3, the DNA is TGCAGTGCCGGCGGCTCCTACGAGCAGTACTTC. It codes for CSAGGSYEQYF.

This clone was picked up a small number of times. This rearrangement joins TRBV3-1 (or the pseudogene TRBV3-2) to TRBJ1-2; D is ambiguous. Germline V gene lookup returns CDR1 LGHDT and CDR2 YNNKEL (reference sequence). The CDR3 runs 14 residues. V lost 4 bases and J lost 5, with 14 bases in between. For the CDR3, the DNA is TGTGCCAGCAGCCCAGCGGGGAAATTGTATGGCTACACCTTC. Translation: CASSPAGKLYGYTF.